The 6 T cell receptor beta chains reported below all come from one sample, sequenced in a study of shared clonotypes between healthy human individuals. TCRdb's copy holds only in-frame clones and misses some; the assay was immunoSEQ multiplex PCR. The table records about 680,000 clones, 92% of them present only once. Cells designated naive CD8 were CD45RO-negative and were positively selected for CCR7, with terminally differentiated effector memory CD45RA+ cells excluded. Sequencing was done on a sample of naive CD8+ T cells sorted from blood. These receptors were taken from a man younger than 45 in good health.

The chain carries TRBV25-1 and TRBJ1-4; 7 nucleotides align to TRBD1. Germline CDR1 is MGHDK and CDR2 is SYGVNS. CDR3 size: 17 residues. Germline trimming cut 3 bases from V and 7 bases from J; bases unmatched to any gene: 14. This CDR3 reads CASSDPYRTGEGEKLFF. The CDR3 nucleotides read TGTGCCAGCAGTGACCCCTATAGGACAGGCGAGGGTGAAAAACTGTTTTTT.

CDR3 nucleotide sequence: TGTGCCTCTCAGACAGGGAGCGATGAGCAGTTCTTC. Encoded protein: CASQTGSDEQFF. The J gene is TRBJ2-1, the V gene TRBV7-9, with TRBD1 matching over 7 bases. With 11 bases clipped from V and 8 bases from J, the junction kept 9 bases outside the gene matches. The CDR3 runs to 12 residues. Germline assignment: CDR1 SEHNR and CDR2 FQNEAQ (reference sequence). Looking up the rest from reference TRBV7-9 and TRBJ2-1 gives the full variable domain: DTGVSQNPRHKITKRGQNVTFRCDPISEHNRLYWYRQTLGQGPEFLTYFQNEAQLEKSRLLSDRFSAERPKGSFSTLEIQRTEQGDSAMYLCASQTGSDEQFFGPGTRLTVL.

For this clone: The same CDR3 also results from other DNA sequences found in this sample. This rearrangement joins TRBV9 to TRBJ2-1; D remains unclear. Germline CDR1 and CDR2: SGDLS and YYNGEE. V was clipped by 3 bases and J by 5 bases, with 3 bases between them. The CDR3 totals 11 residues. The CDR3 protein is CASSGNNEQFF. The DNA for the CDR3 is TGTGCCAGCAGCGGAAACAATGAGCAGTTCTTC.

V and J are TRBV29-1 and TRBJ2-2; D ambiguous. There are 13 residues in the CDR3. Trimming removed 4 bases from V and 1 base from J, with 7 bases in between. Germline CDR1 and CDR2: SQVTM and ANQGSEA. The CDR3 is CSVGLLNTGELFF. The CDR3 bases are TGCAGCGTTGGTCTTTTGAACACCGGGGAGCTGTTTTTT.

In the case of this clone: Other DNA sequences in this specimen translate into the identical CDR3. The CDR3 DNA reads TGTGCCAGCAGTCTCGGGACAGTCTCTGGGGCCAACGTCCTGACTTTC. This codes for CASSLGTVSGANVLTF. The rearrangement joins TRBV28 to TRBJ2-6; 7 bases are shared with TRBD1. Looked up from germline, CDR1 is MDHEN and CDR2 is SYDVKM. V dropped 5 bases and J dropped 0; count of bases not matched to a gene: 4. The length of the CDR3 is 16 residues.

The chain employs TRBV13 and TRBJ1-2; a weak D match, TRBD1 (5 bases). This CDR3 comprises 16 residues. Germline V gene sequence: CDR1 PRHDT, CDR2 FYEKMQ (reference sequence). V lost 4 bases, J lost 2 bases, and 17 bases lay in between. CDR3 in DNA: TGTGCCAGCAGCTCTAGGGGCAGGGAGTTCAACTATGGCTACACCTTC. As protein: CASSSRGREFNYGYTF.